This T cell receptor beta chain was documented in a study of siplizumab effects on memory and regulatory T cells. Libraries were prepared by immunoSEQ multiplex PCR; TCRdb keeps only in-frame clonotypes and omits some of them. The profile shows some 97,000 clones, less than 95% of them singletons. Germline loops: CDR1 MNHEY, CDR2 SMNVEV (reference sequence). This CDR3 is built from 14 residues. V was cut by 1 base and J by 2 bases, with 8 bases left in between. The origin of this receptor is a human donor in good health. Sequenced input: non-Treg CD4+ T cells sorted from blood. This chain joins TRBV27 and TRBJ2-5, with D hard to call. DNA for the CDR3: TGTGCCAGCAGTTTATTGGCGGAGCAAGAGACCCAGTACTTC. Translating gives CASSLLAEQETQYF.